The 14 T cell receptor beta chains below were found in one sample sequenced in a study of cytomegalovirus exposure and HLA in healthy donors. With 60 Vbeta and 13 Jbeta primers, the PCR was carried out. Libraries were prepared by immunoSEQ multiplex PCR; TCRdb keeps only in-frame clonotypes and omits some of them. The sample contains roughly 190,000 clones, around 84% of which appear only once. Material: PBMCs. These receptors all come from a woman aged 18-35 years in good health and CMV-seronegative.

The V gene is TRBV9, the J gene TRBJ2-5, with TRBD2 matching over 7 bases. TRBJ2-7 explains the end of the DNA better; the J call may be wrong. There are 14 residues in the CDR3. CDR1 is SGDLS, CDR2 YYNGEE, per germline. The CDR3 DNA follows: TGTGCCAGCAGCGCAGGCGGGAGCTCCTACGAGCAGTACTTC. It yields the protein CASSAGGSSYEQYF.

This clone was counted between two and nine times. V and J are TRBV7-8 and TRBJ1-2; tentative D call: TRBD1 (6 bases). Per the germline V gene, CDR1 is SGHVS and CDR2 is FQNEAQ. This CDR3 is 14 amino acids long. Trimming pared 7 bases from V and 8 bases from J, leaving 20 bases between. CDR3 DNA: TGTGCCAGCACCCATCTTGGGGGGGGCAGGGGCTACACCTTC. Translating gives CASTHLGGGRGYTF.

The chain is built from TRBV6-5 and TRBJ2-2; tentative D call: TRBD2 (6 bases). Trimming shortened V by 3 bases and J by 5 bases, and 16 bases separated the two germline ends. The length of the CDR3 is 16 residues. Germline V CDR1 and CDR2: MNHEY, SVGAGI. The CDR3 DNA reads as TGTGCCAGCAGTTATTACCCCGGGAGTGGGACCGGGGAGCTGTTTTTT. Protein sequence: CASSYYPGSGTGELFF.

The rearrangement links TRBV5-6 to TRBJ2-7, with TRBD2 matching over 9 bases. The V gene's germline CDR1 is SGHDT and CDR2 YYEEEE. With V trimmed by 4 bases and J by 0 bases, 8 bases remained unmatched. The CDR3 runs 16 residues. CDR3 residues: CASSSTSGYPSYEQYF. DNA of the CDR3: TGTGCCAGCAGCAGTACTAGCGGGTATCCCTCCTACGAGCAGTACTTC.

V and J are TRBV9 and TRBJ2-2; 9 bases are a match to TRBD2. The CDR3 is 17 amino acids. Per the germline V gene, CDR1 is SGDLS and CDR2 is YYNGEE. Trimming cost V 1 base and J 4 bases; bases outside gene matches: 8. The CDR3 is CASSVKAGGDTTGELFF. CDR3 nucleotides: TGTGCCAGCAGCGTAAAAGCGGGAGGTGATACCACCGGGGAGCTGTTTTTT.

This clone has only a few counts. This chain uses TRBV7-9 with TRBJ1-1, with D tentatively TRBD1 (5 bases). V lost 5 bases and J 0 bases, leaving 10 bases between the germline ends. CDR1 and CDR2 (germline): SEHNR, FQNEAQ (reference sequence). The CDR3 length is 14 residues. This CDR3 is CASSAGTLNTEAFF. The CDR3, as DNA: TGTGCCAGCAGCGCCGGGACTTTGAACACTGAAGCTTTCTTT.

This clone came up a few times. The chain is built from TRBV4-3 and TRBJ1-1, with D possibly matching TRBD1 (5 bases). With 4 bases removed from V and 1 base from J, the gap between germline ends came to 13 bases. The CDR3 spans 15 residues. Germline CDR1 and CDR2: LGHNA and YSLEER. The CDR3 loop reads CASSPGGGRNTEAFF. The CDR3 DNA is TGCGCCAGCAGCCCAGGCGGGGGGAGGAACACTGAAGCTTTCTTT.

The CDR3 DNA reads as TGTGCCAGCTCAAAGGACAGGGCCGAGCAGTACGTC. Its translation is CASSKDRAEQYV. The chain joins TRBV18 to TRBJ2-7, with 8 bases identical to TRBD1. V was clipped by 5 bases and J by 6 bases; unmatched bases: 3. Germline CDR1 and CDR2: KGHSH and LQKENI. This CDR3 comprises 12 residues.

The chain is built from TRBV28 and TRBJ2-1, with a tentative D call TRBD1 (6 bases). Trimming left V 3 bases short and J 1 base short, with 13 bases between. CDR1 MDHEN and CDR2 SYDVKM come from the germline V gene. The CDR3 covers 16 residues. The CDR3 coding sequence is TGTGCCAGCAGTTTTATCAGGGGATCGTCCTACAATGAGCAGTTCTTC. Protein sequence: CASSFIRGSSYNEQFF.

V usage is TRBV5-5 and J usage is TRBJ1-2, with 8 bases fitting TRBD1. The CDR3 covers 13 residues. Trimming at V came to 5 bases and at J to 3 bases, leaving 3 bases not matched to a gene. Germline CDR1 SGHKS, CDR2 YYEKEE (reference sequence). The CDR3 reads CASRLTGDYGYTF. The DNA for the CDR3 is TGTGCCAGCAGGTTGACAGGGGACTATGGCTACACCTTC.

The V call is TRBV13, the J call TRBJ2-1, with 7 bases fitting TRBD2. The CDR3 sequence is 15 residues long. The germline V gene has CDR1 PRHDT and CDR2 FYEKMQ (reference sequence). After removal of 1 base from V and 3 bases from J, the junction contained 3 bases not matched to a gene. The CDR3 region has the DNA TGTGCCAGCAGCTTAGATTCTAGCGGCTACAATGAGCAGTTCTTC. Translation: CASSLDSSGYNEQFF. Drawing the rest from reference TRBV13 and TRBJ2-1, the complete variable domain is AAGVIQSPRHLIKEKRETATLKCYPIPRHDTVYWYQQGPGQDPQFLISFYEKMQSDKGSIPDRFSAQQFSDYHSELNMSSLELGDSALYFCASSLDSSGYNEQFFGPGTRLTVL.

The V and J genes are TRBV5-4 and TRBJ1-1; 7 bases fit TRBD1. The CDR3 covers 14 residues. J gave up 1 base and V 2 bases, and 2 bases lay outside the gene matches. CDR1 is SGHNT, CDR2 YYREEE, per germline (reference sequence). The CDR3 DNA follows: TGTGCCAGCAGCTTAAACAGGGGGAACACTGAAGCTTTCTTT. This gives the protein CASSLNRGNTEAFF. Full variable domain (rest looked up from reference TRBV5-4 and TRBJ1-1): ETGVTQSPTHLIKTRGQQVTLRCSSQSGHNTVSWYQQALGQGPQFIFQYYREEENGRGNFPPRFSGLQFPNYSSELNVNALELDDSALYLCASSLNRGNTEAFFGQGTRLTVV.

The chain uses TRBV5-1 and TRBJ2-5; unclear D gene. V was trimmed by 0 bases and J by 5 bases, leaving 14 bases between them. Germline CDR1 is SGHRS and CDR2 is YFSETQ. CDR3 size: 15 residues. CDR3 loop: CASSLAVSFGETQYF. CDR3 sequence (DNA): TGCGCCAGCAGCTTGGCCGTAAGTTTCGGGGAGACCCAGTACTTC. The complete variable domain, with remaining parts taken from reference TRBV5-1 and TRBJ2-5, reads KAGVTQTPRYLIKTRGQQVTLSCSPISGHRSVSWYQQTPGQGLQFLFEYFSETQRNKGNFPGRFSGRQFSNSRSEMNVSTLELGDSALYLCASSLAVSFGETQYFGPGTRLLVL.

The genes are TRBV7-2 and TRBJ2-7; 8 bases line up with TRBD1. Germline CDR1 SGHTA, CDR2 FQGNSA. With 4 bases clipped from V and 1 base from J, the junction kept 3 bases outside the gene matches. The CDR3 spans 14 residues. The CDR3 nucleotides read TGTGCCAGCAGCTCCACAGGGGGGTCCTACGAGCAGTACGTC. Encoded protein: CASSSTGGSYEQYV.